The next 19 T cell receptor beta chains were all read from a single sample in a study of T cells in Graves' hyperthyroidism and ophthalmopathy. What was amplified from RNA transcripts were TCR beta CDR3 regions. The HTBI primer set served for first-round RT-PCR of the TCR CDR3. TCRdb reanalysed the multiplex PCR reads using MiXCR and keeps one entry per CDR3 protein. This table has about 560,000 distinct CDR3 sequences, about a sixth appearing once. The specimen sequenced was blood. The receptor set was obtained from a woman aged 18-35 years with Graves' hyperthyroidism.

This clonotype was counted ten times or more. The chain joins TRBV13 to TRBJ2-7, with 8 bases fitting TRBD2. After removal of 2 bases from V and 2 bases from J, the junction contained 2 bases not matched to a gene. CDR3 length: 14 residues. Germline CDR1 and CDR2: PRHDT and FYEKMQ (reference sequence). CDR3 amino acids: CASSLWRGAYEQYF. As DNA, the CDR3 is TGTGCCAGCAGCTTATGGCGGGGGGCCTACGAGCAGTACTTC. Looking up the rest from reference TRBV13 and TRBJ2-7 gives the full variable domain: AAGVIQSPRHLIKEKRETATLKCYPIPRHDTVYWYQQGPGQDPQFLISFYEKMQSDKGSIPDRFSAQQFSDYHSELNMSSLELGDSALYFCASSLWRGAYEQYFGPGTRLTVT.

This clonotype was counted at least ten times. This sequence joins TRBV6-1 and TRBJ2-3; tentatively, D is TRBD1 or TRBD2 (6 bases each). V lost 8 bases and J 4 bases, leaving 16 bases between the germline ends. The CDR3 consists of 14 residues. Germline assignment: CDR1 MNHNS and CDR2 SASEGT. CDR3 DNA: TGTGCCAGCTATGGGGGGCGCGCGGCAGATACGCAGTATTTT. This codes for CASYGGRAADTQYF.

This clonotype showed up just a few times. The rearrangement joins TRBV5-1 to TRBJ1-4; unclear D gene. V lost 0 bases and J 7 bases, leaving 16 bases between the germline ends. Germline V gives CDR1 SGHRS, CDR2 YFSETQ. The CDR3 loop spans 16 amino acids. The DNA of the CDR3 is TGCGCCAGCAGCTTGGTAGGCTCCGACGCACCTGAAAAACTGTTTTTT. It yields the protein CASSLVGSDAPEKLFF.

This clonotype was observed at least ten times. The chain recombines TRBV7-6 with TRBJ2-3, with TRBD2 matching 13 bases. This CDR3 contains 18 residues. Germline V CDR1 and CDR2: SGHVS, FNYEAQ. The V and J ends lost 5 bases and 1 base, in that order; junction bases with no gene match: 9. In nucleotides, the CDR3 is TGTGCCAGCAGCAAGAGACTAGCGGGGGGATCTGGCACAGATACGCAGTATTTT. Translating it yields CASSKRLAGGSGTDTQYF.

This clonotype was counted only a few times. The genes are TRBV7-9 and TRBJ2-3; 10 bases align to TRBD2. Germline V CDR1 and CDR2: SEHNR, FQNEAQ (reference sequence). Trimming at V came to 2 bases and at J to 2 bases, leaving 4 bases not matched to a gene. The CDR3 covers 16 residues. Here the CDR3 reads CASSLISGGHTDTQYF. CDR3 nucleotide sequence: TGTGCCAGCAGCTTAATTAGCGGGGGGCACACAGATACGCAGTATTTT.

The V call is TRBV7-8, the J call TRBJ2-7, with D perhaps TRBD2 (6 bases). The CDR3 contains 15 residues. The germline gives CDR1 SGHVS, CDR2 FQNEAQ. The V and J ends lost 4 bases and 3 bases respectively, with 16 bases between them. The DNA for the CDR3 is TGTGCCAGCAGCTCCCCGCGGGGCACCAACTACGAGCAGTACTTC. This translates into CASSSPRGTNYEQYF. The full variable domain, with the rest looked up from reference TRBV7-8 and TRBJ2-7, is GAGVSQSPRYKVAKRGQDVALRCDPISGHVSLFWYQQALGQGPEFLTYFQNEAQLDKSGLPSDRFFAERPEGSVSTLKIQRTQQEDSAVYLCASSSPRGTNYEQYFGPGTRLTVT.

This clonotype was observed a handful of times. This chain joins TRBV19 and TRBJ2-7; D is ambiguous. This CDR3 has 13 residues. Germline lookup yields CDR1 LNHDA and CDR2 SQIVND (reference sequence). Trimming removed 3 bases at V and 3 bases at J, with 9 bases between. CDR3 protein: CASSIRVFYEQYF. The CDR3 DNA is TGTGCCAGTAGTATTAGGGTATTCTACGAGCAGTACTTC.

This chain's CDR3 is CSATGQTNTEAFF. The CDR3 coding sequence is TGCAGTGCCACGGGACAGACAAACACTGAAGCTTTCTTT. The rearrangement links TRBV20-1 to TRBJ1-1, with 7 bases that match TRBD1. There are 13 residues in the CDR3. Germline loops: CDR1 DFQATT, CDR2 SNEGSKA (reference sequence). The V and J ends lost 6 bases and 2 bases, in that order; junction bases with no gene match: 6.

The rearrangement uses TRBV10-3 and TRBJ1-5; D possibly corresponds to TRBD1 (5 bases). The V gene lost 3 bases and the J gene lost 4 bases, with 10 bases spanning the gap. This CDR3 is built from 14 residues. In germline, CDR1 is ENHRY, CDR2 SYGVKD. The CDR3: CAISEAGRNQPQHF. In nucleotides, the CDR3 is TGTGCCATCAGTGAAGCAGGGCGTAATCAGCCCCAGCATTTT.

This clonotype was detected only a few times. V and J are TRBV6-2 or TRBV6-3 and TRBJ2-2, with D perhaps TRBD1 (5 bases). Germline loops: CDR1 MNHEY, CDR2 SVGEGT. The germline V and J ends were trimmed by 8 bases and 3 bases, with 10 bases remaining between them. The CDR3 runs to 13 residues. The CDR3 reads CASQIRDTGELFF. CDR3 DNA: TGTGCCAGCCAAATCAGGGACACCGGGGAGCTGTTTTTT.

This clonotype was counted many times. J is TRBJ2-1 and V is TRBV11-1; no clear D. Per germline, CDR1 SGHAT and CDR2 FQDESV (reference sequence). This CDR3 region has 15 residues. V lost 2 bases, J lost 0 bases, and 8 bases lay in between. CDR3 nucleotide sequence: TGTGCCAGCAGCTTACTGCCCCACTCCTACAATGAGCAGTTCTTC. Translating gives CASSLLPHSYNEQFF.

This sequence joins TRBV27 and TRBJ1-5; 9 positions match TRBD1. This CDR3 has 14 amino acids. Germline assignment: CDR1 MNHEY and CDR2 SMNVEV (reference sequence). V lost 9 bases, J lost 6 bases, and 9 bases stayed unmatched. In nucleotides, the CDR3 is TGTGCCAGTTGGACAGGGGCTTTGACTCAGCCCCAGCATTTT. Encoded protein: CASWTGALTQPQHF.

There are many counts of this clonotype. This sequence joins TRBV27 and TRBJ2-3; 14 nucleotides line up with TRBD2. CDR1 is MNHEY, CDR2 SMNVEV, per germline (reference sequence). The junction had 9 bases not matched to a gene; V was cut back by 5 bases and J by 5 bases. This CDR3 comprises 17 residues. CDR3: CASSLLGLAGGEDTQYF. In DNA form, the CDR3 reads TGTGCCAGCAGTCTATTAGGACTAGCGGGAGGAGAAGATACGCAGTATTTT.

V is TRBV12-3 or TRBV12-4 and J is TRBJ2-2, with D possibly being TRBD2 (5 bases). This CDR3 is built from 14 residues. The V and J ends lost 3 bases and 5 bases respectively, with 10 bases between them. CDR3 coding DNA: TGTGCCAGCAGTTTGGCACTAGGAACCGGGGAGCTGTTTTTT. Its translation: CASSLALGTGELFF.

The gene calls are TRBV12-3 or TRBV12-4 and TRBJ2-1; 8 bases fit TRBD2. Trimming removed 4 bases from V and 10 bases from J; junction bases left unmatched: 6. This CDR3 is built from 13 residues. The CDR3 DNA follows: TGTGCCAGCAGTTCGATTCTAGCGGGCGAGCAGTTCTTC. Translating gives CASSSILAGEQFF.

This clonotype showed up just once. CDR3: CASKGGIFFGTQYF. CDR3 in DNA: TGTGCCAGCAAGGGGGGAATATTCTTCGGGACCCAGTACTTC. This chain uses TRBV6-2 or TRBV6-3 with TRBJ2-5; either TRBD1 or TRBD2 may fit D (6 bases each). The germline gives CDR1 MNHEY, CDR2 SVGEGT. V lost 7 bases and J lost 7, with 19 bases in between. The length of the CDR3 is 14 residues.

This clonotype was recorded at least ten times. The chain uses TRBV7-9 and TRBJ2-5; 10 bases are a match to TRBD2. The CDR3 is 15 residues long. J gave up 2 bases and V 5 bases, and 5 bases lay outside the gene matches. The germline CDR1 and CDR2 sequences are SEHNR and FQNEAQ (reference sequence). The CDR3 sequence is CASSQGTSAQETQYF. DNA of the CDR3: TGTGCCAGCAGCCAAGGGACTAGCGCTCAAGAGACCCAGTACTTC.

This clonotype was recorded many times. The V call is TRBV6-1, the J call TRBJ2-7, with 10 nucleotides matching TRBD2. CDR1 MNHNS and CDR2 SASEGT come from the germline V gene. The V segment lost 8 bases and the J segment 6 bases; nucleotides outside the gene matches: 13. The CDR3 totals 15 residues. The CDR3 DNA is TGTGCCAGCCACCCATCTAGCGGGAGTATTGGCGAGCAGTACTTC. It codes for CASHPSSGSIGEQYF.

The genes are TRBV5-6 and TRBJ2-1; TRBD1 aligns across 9 bases. The V and J ends lost 4 bases and 1 base, in that order; junction bases with no gene match: 3. The germline CDR1 and CDR2 sequences are SGHDT and YYEEEE. The CDR3 length is 15 residues. CDR3 in amino acids: CASSRQGGSYNEQFF. Here the CDR3 DNA reads TGTGCCAGCAGCCGACAGGGGGGATCCTACAATGAGCAGTTCTTC.